This T cell receptor beta chain was sequenced during a study of T-cell reconstitution after alpha-beta-depleted transplantation in children. V lost 4 bases, J lost 15 bases, and 10 bases lay in between. The germline CDR1 and CDR2 sequences are SNHLY and FYNNEI. CDR3 length: 10 amino acids. Ten or more counts support this clonotype. The target antigen is unknown. The library targeted TCRbeta and was prepared with unique molecular identifiers. In TCRdb, the PCR reads were re-called with MiXCR into one record per CDR3 protein. The repertoire holds under 250,000 distinct CDR3 sequences, with roughly 7% as singletons. Study outcomes and limitations: Reports say that about two months after transplant, the alpha-beta T cells came out of several hundred graft clones that had expanded. T-cell numbers and diversity one year post-transplant derived largely from freshly generated T cells.

The sequencing here drew on PBMCs, taken before TCRalphabeta/CD19-depleted stem cell transplant. The V gene is TRBV2, the J gene TRBJ2-1; D unclear. The sequence derives from a boy between 2 and 15 years old with acute lymphoblastic leukemia, due to receive a stem cell transplant. The CDR3 nucleotides read TGTGCCAGCAGTGGCGGATCCCCGTTCTTC. This sequence encodes CASSGGSPFF.